This TCR beta chain was captured in a study of blood T cell repertoires in COVID-19. CDR1 SGHTA and CDR2 FQGNSA come from the germline V gene. V was pared by 1 base and J by 2 bases, with 1 base of the junction left unmatched. The CDR3 is made up of 15 amino acids. This table comes from immunoSEQ multiplex PCR, and its TCRdb copy is limited to in-frame clones, with some not included. The data show about 87,000 clones, with roughly 88% seen just once and roughly 11% held by the top ten. Sequenced: peripheral blood. The receptor comes from a man at least 80 years old with acute or convalescent COVID-19. The chain couples TRBV7-2 to TRBJ2-1; 8 bases map to TRBD1. CDR3 nucleotide sequence: TGTGCCAGCAGCTTAGACAGGGGGGCCTACAATGAGCAGTTCTTC. Amino acids: CASSLDRGAYNEQFF.